This T cell receptor beta chain derives from a study of control samples from healthy donors and cancer patients. V lost 0 bases and J lost 5; bases outside the gene matches: 3. The V gene's germline CDR1 is SGHRS and CDR2 YFSETQ. This CDR3 comprises 14 residues. This clone came up once. The assay was immunoSEQ multiplex PCR, and TCRdb's table has in-frame clones only and misses some. The sample lists over 150,000 clones; about 94% were seen once. The receptor comes from a man in his sixties with colorectal cancer. Sequencing was carried out using PBMCs. This chain uses TRBV5-1 with TRBJ1-2, with TRBD1 identical over 8 bases. The CDR3 sequence: CASSLVQGAYGYTF. The CDR3 DNA reads TGCGCCAGCAGCTTGGTCCAGGGGGCGTATGGCTACACCTTC.